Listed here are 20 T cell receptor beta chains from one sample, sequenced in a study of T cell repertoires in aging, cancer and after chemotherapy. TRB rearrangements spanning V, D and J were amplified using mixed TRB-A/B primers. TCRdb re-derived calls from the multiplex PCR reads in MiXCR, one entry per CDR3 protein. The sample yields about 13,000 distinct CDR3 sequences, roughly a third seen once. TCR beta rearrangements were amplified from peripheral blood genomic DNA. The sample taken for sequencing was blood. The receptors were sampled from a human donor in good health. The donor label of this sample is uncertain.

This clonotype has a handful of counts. DNA of the CDR3: TGTGCCAGCAGTTACGCCGCGGACTCCGTCTACGAGCAGTACTTC. Protein: CASSYAADSVYEQYF. The rearrangement links TRBV27 to TRBJ2-7, with a possible D match to TRBD2 (5 bases). This CDR3 contains 15 residues. CDR1 and CDR2 (germline): MNHEY, SMNVEV (reference sequence). With 4 bases removed from V and 3 bases from J, the gap between germline ends came to 16 bases.

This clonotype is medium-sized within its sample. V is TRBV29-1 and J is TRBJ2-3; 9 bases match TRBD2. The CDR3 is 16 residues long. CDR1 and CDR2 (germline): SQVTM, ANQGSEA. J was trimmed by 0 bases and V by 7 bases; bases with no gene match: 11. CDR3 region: CSGTQAGGYSTDTQYF. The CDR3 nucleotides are TGCAGCGGTACCCAAGCGGGGGGATATAGCACAGATACGCAGTATTTT.

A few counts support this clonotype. The CDR3 sequence: CAWRQGGNEKLFF. The CDR3 nucleotides are TGTGCCTGGAGACAGGGGGGTAATGAAAAACTGTTTTTT. The V call is TRBV30, the J call TRBJ1-4; TRBD1 agrees at 8 bases. The trim removed 3 bases at V and 4 bases at J, leaving 1 base unmatched. In germline, CDR1 is GTSNPN, CDR2 SVGIG (reference sequence). The CDR3 spans 13 residues.

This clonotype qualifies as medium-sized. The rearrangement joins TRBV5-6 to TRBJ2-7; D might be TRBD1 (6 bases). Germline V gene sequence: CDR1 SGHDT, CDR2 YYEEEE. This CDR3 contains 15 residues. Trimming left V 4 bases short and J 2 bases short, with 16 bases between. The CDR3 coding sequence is TGTGCCAGCAGCCAGCAGGGGCGCAGGACCTACGAGCAGTACTTC. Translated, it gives CASSQQGRRTYEQYF. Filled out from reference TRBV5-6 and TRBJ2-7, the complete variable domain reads DAGVTQSPTHLIKTRGQQVTLRCSPKSGHDTVSWYQQALGQGPQFIFQYYEEEERQRGNFPDRFSGHQFPNYSSELNVNALLLGDSALYLCASSQQGRRTYEQYFGPGTRLTVT.

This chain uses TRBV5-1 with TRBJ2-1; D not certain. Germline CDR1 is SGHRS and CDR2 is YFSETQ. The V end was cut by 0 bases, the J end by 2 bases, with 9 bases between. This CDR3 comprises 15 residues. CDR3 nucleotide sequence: TGCGCCAGCAGCTTGGCCCCTGGGACCTACAATGAGCAGTTCTTC. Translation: CASSLAPGTYNEQFF.

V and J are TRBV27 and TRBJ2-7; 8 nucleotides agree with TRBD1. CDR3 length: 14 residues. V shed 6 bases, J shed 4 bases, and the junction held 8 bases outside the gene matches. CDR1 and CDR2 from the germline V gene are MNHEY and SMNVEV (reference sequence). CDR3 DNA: TGTGCCAGCAGGACAGGACAGGGACAGTACGAGCAGTACTTC. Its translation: CASRTGQGQYEQYF.

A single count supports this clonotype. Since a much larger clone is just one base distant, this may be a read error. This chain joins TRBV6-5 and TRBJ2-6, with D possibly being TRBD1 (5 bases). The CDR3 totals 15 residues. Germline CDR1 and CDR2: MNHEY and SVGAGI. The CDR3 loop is CASRTQSSGAHVLTF. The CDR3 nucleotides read TGTGCCAGCAGGACCCAGAGCTCTGGGGCCCACGTCCTGACTTTC.

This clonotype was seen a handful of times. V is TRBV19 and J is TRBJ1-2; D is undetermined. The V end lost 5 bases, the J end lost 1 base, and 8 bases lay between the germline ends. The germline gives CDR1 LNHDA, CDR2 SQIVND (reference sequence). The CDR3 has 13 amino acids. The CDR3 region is CASSPGLNYGYTF. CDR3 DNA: TGTGCCAGTAGTCCTGGCCTTAACTATGGCTACACCTTC. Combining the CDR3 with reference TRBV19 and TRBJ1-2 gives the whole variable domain DGGITQSPKYLFRKEGQNVTLSCEQNLNHDAMYWYRQDPGQGLRLIYYSQIVNDFQKGDIAEGYSVSREKKESFPLTVTSAQKNPTAFYLCASSPGLNYGYTFGSGTRLTVV.

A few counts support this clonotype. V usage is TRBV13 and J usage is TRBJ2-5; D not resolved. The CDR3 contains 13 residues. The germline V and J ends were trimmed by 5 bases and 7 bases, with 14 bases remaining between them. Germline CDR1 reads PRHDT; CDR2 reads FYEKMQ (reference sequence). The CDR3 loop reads CASSISIYSTQYF. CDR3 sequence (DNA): TGTGCCAGCAGCATATCAATTTATTCGACCCAGTACTTC.

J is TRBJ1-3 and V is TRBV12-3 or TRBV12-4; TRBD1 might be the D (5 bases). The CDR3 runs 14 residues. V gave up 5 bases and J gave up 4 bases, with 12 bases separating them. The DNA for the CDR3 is TGTGCCAGCAGTACCGGGGCCTTAGGAAACACCATATATTTT. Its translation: CASSTGALGNTIYF.

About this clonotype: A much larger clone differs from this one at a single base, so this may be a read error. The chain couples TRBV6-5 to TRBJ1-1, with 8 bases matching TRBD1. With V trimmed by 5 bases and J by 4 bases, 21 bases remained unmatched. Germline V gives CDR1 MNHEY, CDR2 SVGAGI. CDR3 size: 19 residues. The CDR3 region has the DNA TGTGCCAGCAGTGAACGGCTTTCAGGGGGCCCTAGGCCGGGCACTGAAGCTTTCTTT. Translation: CASSERLSGGPRPGTEAFF.

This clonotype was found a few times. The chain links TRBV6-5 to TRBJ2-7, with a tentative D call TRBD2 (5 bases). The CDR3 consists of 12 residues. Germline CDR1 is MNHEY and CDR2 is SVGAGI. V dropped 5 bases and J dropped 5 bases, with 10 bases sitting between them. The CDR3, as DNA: TGTGCCAGCAGTCCTACTAGGGACGAGCAGTACTTC. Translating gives CASSPTRDEQYF.

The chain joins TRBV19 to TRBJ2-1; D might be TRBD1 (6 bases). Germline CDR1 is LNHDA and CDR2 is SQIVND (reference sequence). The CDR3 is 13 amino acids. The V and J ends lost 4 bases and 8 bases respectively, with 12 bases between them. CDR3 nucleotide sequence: TGTGCCAGTAGTACTCACTCAGGGGATGAGCAGTTCTTC. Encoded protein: CASSTHSGDEQFF.

CDR3 DNA: TGCGCCAGTAAGGGCGGGGGGGCTACAGATACGCAGTATTTT. Amino acid sequence: CASKGGGATDTQYF. The chain recombines TRBV5-1 with TRBJ2-3; 9 bases line up with TRBD2. V shed 8 bases, J shed 3 bases, and the junction held 7 bases outside the gene matches. CDR3 length equals 14 residues. CDR1 SGHRS and CDR2 YFSETQ come from the germline V gene.

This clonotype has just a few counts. The CDR3 region is CAAGRSAGNTIYF. CDR3 nucleotides: TGTGCCGCAGGGCGCAGCGCAGGAAACACCATATATTTT. V is TRBV30 and J is TRBJ1-3, with a possible D match to TRBD1 (5 bases). The germline V gene has CDR1 GTSNPN and CDR2 SVGIG (reference sequence). The germline V and J ends were trimmed by 8 bases and 4 bases, with 15 bases remaining between them. This CDR3 comprises 13 residues.

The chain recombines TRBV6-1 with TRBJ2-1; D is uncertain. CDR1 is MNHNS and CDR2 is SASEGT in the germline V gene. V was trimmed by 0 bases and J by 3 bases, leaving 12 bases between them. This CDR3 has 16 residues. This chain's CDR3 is CASSEAAGSGYNEQFF. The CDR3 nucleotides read TGTGCCAGCAGTGAAGCGGCCGGATCGGGCTACAATGAGCAGTTCTTC.

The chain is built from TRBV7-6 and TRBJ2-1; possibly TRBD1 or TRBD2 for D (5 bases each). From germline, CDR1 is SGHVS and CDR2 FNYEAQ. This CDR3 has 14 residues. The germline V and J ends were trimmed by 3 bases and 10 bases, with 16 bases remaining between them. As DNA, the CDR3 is TGTGCCAGCAGCTTGGCCGGGGCGGGTTCCGAGCAGTTCTTC. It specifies CASSLAGAGSEQFF.

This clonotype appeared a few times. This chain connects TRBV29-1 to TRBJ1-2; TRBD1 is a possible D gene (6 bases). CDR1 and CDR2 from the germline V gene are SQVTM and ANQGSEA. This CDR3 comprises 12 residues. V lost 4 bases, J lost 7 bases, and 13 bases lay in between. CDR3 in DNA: TGCAGCGTTGTGGGGGGGGCGGGTGGCTACACCTTC. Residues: CSVVGGAGGYTF.

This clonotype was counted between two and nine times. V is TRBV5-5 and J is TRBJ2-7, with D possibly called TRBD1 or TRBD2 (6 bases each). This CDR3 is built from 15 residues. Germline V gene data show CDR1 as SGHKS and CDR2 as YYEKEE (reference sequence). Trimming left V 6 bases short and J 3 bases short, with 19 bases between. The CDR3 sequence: CASTQFPGAGYEQYF. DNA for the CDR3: TGTGCCAGCACCCAATTCCCGGGGGCTGGCTACGAGCAGTACTTC.

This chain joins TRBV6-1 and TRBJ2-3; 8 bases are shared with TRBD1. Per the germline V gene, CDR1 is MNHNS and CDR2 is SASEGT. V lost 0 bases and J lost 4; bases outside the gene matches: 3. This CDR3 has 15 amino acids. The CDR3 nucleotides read TGTGCCAGCAGTGAAGCTCTACAGGGGGCAGATACGCAGTATTTT. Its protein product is CASSEALQGADTQYF.